These 28 T cell receptor beta chains were sequenced from one sample in a study of neurological immune-mediated disorders (dated by TCRdb to the late 2010s). Library prep was done by 5' RACE. For sequencing, an Illumina HiSeq 2500 was employed. TCRdb trimmed public reads at Q25 via fastp, called clones via MiXCR and kept in-frame beta chains. Each CDR3 protein appears once, grouped with its most common genes and DNA. In all, the sample holds approximately 29,000 distinct CDR3 sequences, and approximately 12% of those were seen once. The ten largest clones capture 7.8% of the sample. Sequencing was performed on PBMCs. The receptor set was obtained from a man aged 60 to 75 in good health.

This clonotype has ten or more counts. The chain carries TRBV9 and TRBJ2-3, with TRBD1 matching over 8 bases. The CDR3 totals 17 residues. Germline loops: CDR1 SGDLS, CDR2 YYNGEE. Trimming removed 0 bases from V and 2 bases from J; junction bases left unmatched: 8. CDR3 DNA: TGTGCCAGCAGCGTAGAGGACAGGGTATTTTTCACAGATACGCAGTATTTT. Its translation is CASSVEDRVFFTDTQYF.

In its sample, this clonotype was seen many times. The chain carries TRBV7-9 and TRBJ2-1; D ambiguous. This CDR3 spans 16 amino acids. The V gene's germline CDR1 is SEHNR and CDR2 FQNEAQ (reference sequence). Trimming pared 1 base from V and 6 bases from J, leaving 16 bases between. The CDR3 protein is CASSLVTPGFFNEQFF. In DNA, the CDR3 is TGTGCCAGCAGCTTAGTAACCCCCGGATTTTTCAATGAGCAGTTCTTC.

This clonotype has at least ten counts. This chain links TRBV5-1 with TRBJ2-2; D call uncertain. CDR1 and CDR2 from the germline V gene are SGHRS and YFSETQ. The V end was cut by 4 bases, the J end by 5 bases, with 15 bases between. CDR3 length: 15 residues. CDR3 sequence reads: CASSRSPSGTGELFF. In nucleotides, the CDR3 is TGCGCCAGCAGCCGGTCGCCCAGTGGGACCGGGGAGCTGTTTTTT.

This clonotype was counted many times. This sequence joins TRBV12-3 or TRBV12-4 and TRBJ1-1, with 10 positions matching TRBD1. The CDR3 loop spans 14 amino acids. V gave up 4 bases and J gave up 6 bases; unmatched junction bases: 5. CDR3 loop: CASSWDRGVPEAFF. The CDR3 nucleotides are TGTGCCAGCAGTTGGGACAGGGGAGTTCCTGAAGCTTTCTTT.

This clonotype was recorded many times. The chain carries TRBV5-1 and TRBJ1-1; possible D gene TRBD1, 6 bases. The CDR3 covers 13 residues. Trimming removed 4 bases at V and 4 bases at J, with 11 bases between. The V gene's germline CDR1 is SGHRS and CDR2 YFSETQ. The CDR3 region is CASSNGGRTEAFF. DNA for the CDR3: TGCGCCAGCAGCAATGGGGGGCGCACTGAAGCTTTCTTT.

Concerning this clonotype itself: Mismatch with germline at one junction end may stem from a read error. V usage is TRBV7-9 and J usage is TRBJ2-3; 15 nucleotides align to TRBD2. The CDR3 has 17 amino acids. Per the germline V gene, CDR1 is SEHNR and CDR2 is FQNEAQ (reference sequence). As DNA, the CDR3 is TGTGCCATCAGCAGATGGACTAGCGGGGGGGCCTTAGATACGCAGTATTTT. This gives the protein CAISRWTSGGALDTQYF. Full variable domain (missing parts from reference TRBV7-9 and TRBJ2-3): DTGVSQNPRHKITKRGQNVTFRCDPISEHNRLYWYRQTLGQGPEFLTYFQNEAQLEKSRLLSDRFSAERPKGSFSTLEIQRTEQGDSAMYLCAISRWTSGGALDTQYFGPGTRLTVL.

This chain links TRBV4-1 with TRBJ2-2; D may correspond to TRBD1 or TRBD2 (5 bases each). V gave up 1 base and J gave up 10 bases, with 10 bases separating them. Germline assignment: CDR1 MGHRA and CDR2 YSYEKL. This CDR3 is 13 amino acids long. The chain's CDR3 is CASSQGVGEELFF. CDR3 DNA: TGCGCCAGCAGCCAAGGTGTGGGGGAGGAGCTGTTTTTT.

This clonotype was observed at least ten times. The V gene is TRBV28, the J gene TRBJ2-3, with 12 bases matching TRBD2. This CDR3 is 15 amino acids long. Trimming took 6 bases from V and 7 from J; bases not matched to a gene: 8. Germline V gene sequence: CDR1 MDHEN, CDR2 SYDVKM. The chain's CDR3 is CASRPSGRALNTQYF. The CDR3 nucleotides read TGTGCCAGCAGGCCTAGCGGGAGGGCCTTGAATACGCAGTATTTT.

This clonotype was counted ten times or more. The rearrangement uses TRBV5-1 and TRBJ2-1; TRBD1 might be the D (5 bases). The V and J ends lost 4 bases and 7 bases respectively, with 15 bases between them. Germline V lookup: CDR1 SGHRS, CDR2 YFSETQ. There are 14 residues in the CDR3. The DNA for the CDR3 is TGCGCCAGCAGCCGGGTTACAGGTGGGAATGAGCAGTTCTTC. Protein: CASSRVTGGNEQFF. The variable domain in full, with the rest retrieved from reference TRBV5-1 and TRBJ2-1, is KAGVTQTPRYLIKTRGQQVTLSCSPISGHRSVSWYQQTPGQGLQFLFEYFSETQRNKGNFPGRFSGRQFSNSRSEMNVSTLELGDSALYLCASSRVTGGNEQFFGPGTRLTVL.

This clonotype was recorded many times. The V call is TRBV7-3, the J call TRBJ2-3; TRBD2 aligns across 9 bases. After removal of 6 bases from V and 2 bases from J, the junction contained 6 bases not matched to a gene. Germline-derived CDR1 and CDR2 are SGHTA and FQGTGA. The CDR3 runs to 15 residues. CDR3 sequence: CASSRGGADTDTQYF. The CDR3 nucleotides read TGTGCCAGCAGTCGCGGGGGGGCAGACACAGATACGCAGTATTTT.

This clonotype was seen at least ten times. The V and J genes are TRBV7-6 and TRBJ2-2; D unresolved. From germline, CDR1 is SGHVS and CDR2 FNYEAQ. V lost 2 bases to trimming and J lost 0 bases, with 4 bases between them. The CDR3 covers 14 residues. The CDR3 loop reads CASSLTTNTGELFF. The CDR3 region has the DNA TGTGCCAGCAGCTTAACTACGAACACCGGGGAGCTGTTTTTT.

This clonotype was seen ten or more times. The chain uses TRBV4-3 and TRBJ1-3; possible D gene TRBD1, 6 bases. CDR1 is LGHNA and CDR2 is YSLEER in the germline V gene. Deletions cut 4 bases from V and 8 bases from J, with 15 bases between. This CDR3 contains 14 residues. CDR3 DNA sequence: TGCGCCAGCAGCCCACAGGGTTGGGAAGACACCATATATTTT. It yields the protein CASSPQGWEDTIYF.

This clonotype came up many times. The V call is TRBV18, the J call TRBJ2-7; TRBD1 is a possible D gene (5 bases). The V gene's germline CDR1 is KGHSH and CDR2 LQKENI. This CDR3 has 15 amino acids. Trimming shortened V by 3 bases and J by 0 bases, and 12 bases separated the two germline ends. The CDR3 sequence is CASSPTPQGSYEQYF. For the CDR3, the DNA is TGTGCCAGCTCACCGACTCCCCAGGGCTCCTACGAGCAGTACTTC.

This clonotype was observed many times. The J gene is TRBJ2-7, the V gene TRBV25-1; either TRBD1 or TRBD2 may fit D (5 bases each). V shed 1 base and J shed 2 bases, with 12 bases lying between them. There are 15 residues in the CDR3. Germline CDR1 MGHDK, CDR2 SYGVNS. Here the CDR3 DNA reads TGTGCCAGCAGTGAATCGGGGACGGGTACCTACGAGCAGTACTTC. Amino acids: CASSESGTGTYEQYF.

This clonotype was detected many times. The chain is built from TRBV20-1 and TRBJ2-1, with 9 positions matching TRBD2. This CDR3 region has 13 residues. Germline values: CDR1 DFQATT, CDR2 SNEGSKA (reference sequence). V dropped 8 bases and J dropped 8; count of bases not matched to a gene: 10. In DNA form, the CDR3 reads TGCAGTTCCGGGACTAGCCTTTCGTATGAGCAGTTCTTC. Residues: CSSGTSLSYEQFF.

This clonotype appeared many times. The CDR3 spells CASTPGVPTVNTEAFF. CDR3 nucleotide sequence: TGTGCCAGCACTCCCGGGGTCCCGACGGTGAACACTGAAGCTTTCTTT. This sequence joins TRBV12-3 or TRBV12-4 and TRBJ1-1; D unclear. The V and J ends lost 7 bases and 0 bases respectively, with 18 bases between them. The CDR3 sequence is 16 residues long.

This clonotype was seen at least ten times. V is TRBV18 and J is TRBJ2-7; D unclear. With 4 bases removed from V and 3 bases from J, the gap between germline ends came to 10 bases. This CDR3 spans 13 amino acids. Germline loops: CDR1 KGHSH, CDR2 LQKENI. The CDR3 protein is CASSRNNDYEQYF. The CDR3 DNA follows: TGTGCCAGCTCACGCAATAATGACTACGAGCAGTACTTC. Combining the CDR3 with reference TRBV18 and TRBJ2-7 gives the whole variable domain NAGVMQNPRHLVRRRGQEARLRCSPMKGHSHVYWYRQLPEEGLKFMVYLQKENIIDESGMPKERFSAEFPKEGPSILRIQQVVRGDSAAYFCASSRNNDYEQYFGPGTRLTVT.

This clonotype has ten or more counts. The chain couples TRBV20-1 to TRBJ2-5, with D tentatively TRBD2 (6 bases). The CDR3 loop spans 13 amino acids. CDR1 is DFQATT and CDR2 is SNEGSKA in the germline V gene (reference sequence). Between the trimmed V and J ends, which lost 2 bases and 7 bases, there was a span of 14 bases. Here the CDR3 DNA reads TGCAGTGCTAGATCATGGACTACTGGGACCCAGTACTTC. It codes for CSARSWTTGTQYF.

This clonotype was seen repeatedly, ten times or more. The chain is built from TRBV20-1 and TRBJ2-7; TRBD2 matches at 12 bases. CDR3 length: 15 amino acids. Losses at the gene ends were 0 bases for V and 2 bases for J; bases not matched to a gene: 2. CDR1 and CDR2 (germline): DFQATT, SNEGSKA (reference sequence). Here the CDR3 DNA reads TGCAGTGCTAGAGATAGGACTAGCGGGGCCTACGAGCAGTACTTC. Translated, it gives CSARDRTSGAYEQYF.

This clonotype was detected many times. The V call is TRBV5-1, the J call TRBJ2-5; 8 nucleotides line up with TRBD2. This CDR3 contains 15 residues. Losses at the gene ends were 4 bases for V and 5 bases for J; bases not matched to a gene: 10. The germline V gene encodes CDR1 SGHRS and CDR2 YFSETQ. As DNA, the CDR3 is TGCGCCAGCAGCCCAGCGGGAGATTTGGGTGAGACCCAGTACTTC. As protein: CASSPAGDLGETQYF.

The chain uses TRBV20-1 and TRBJ2-1; TRBD2 aligns across 9 bases. CDR1 and CDR2 (germline): DFQATT, SNEGSKA (reference sequence). V dropped 0 bases and J dropped 3; count of bases not matched to a gene: 6. CDR3 length: 16 residues. The CDR3 DNA is TGCAGTGCTAGAGACGGAGAGCGGGGGGACTACAATGAGCAGTTCTTC. Translation gives CSARDGERGDYNEQFF.

This clonotype was recorded once. The rearrangement uses TRBV9 and TRBJ2-1, with D uncertain. V shed 0 bases and J shed 6 bases, with 10 bases lying between them. The germline gives CDR1 SGDLS, CDR2 YYNGEE. This CDR3 contains 14 residues. The DNA for the CDR3 is TGTGCCAGCAGCGTAGTACCGGATCCCAATGAGCAGTTCTTC. This encodes CASSVVPDPNEQFF.

J is TRBJ2-1 and V is TRBV5-1; D is undetermined. The CDR3 has 14 residues. In germline, CDR1 is SGHRS, CDR2 YFSETQ. Trimming removed 0 bases from V and 8 bases from J, with 12 bases in between. This CDR3 is CASSLAGYTYEQFF. The CDR3 DNA is TGCGCCAGCAGCTTGGCCGGGTATACGTATGAGCAGTTCTTC.

This clonotype occurred many times. The chain has TRBV4-1 and TRBJ2-3; D gene uncertain. The CDR3 has 16 residues. Per the germline V gene, CDR1 is MGHRA and CDR2 is YSYEKL. The ends were cut back, 2 bases at V and 2 bases at J, with 14 bases in the middle. CDR3 region: CASSQPLQRHTDTQYF. The CDR3 region has the DNA TGCGCCAGCAGCCAACCCCTCCAGAGGCACACAGATACGCAGTATTTT.

As for this clonotype: One end of the junction does not line up with germline, which may come from a read error. This chain uses TRBV5-1 with TRBJ1-1; D not certain. Germline loops: CDR1 SGHRS, CDR2 YFSETQ. The CDR3 spans 14 residues. The CDR3 is CASSLVPGNTEAFF. Here the CDR3 DNA reads TGCGCCAGCAGCTTGGTTCCGGGAAACACTGAGGCTTTCTTT.

Ten or more counts support this clonotype. The chain links TRBV25-1 to TRBJ2-1; TRBD2 matches at 8 bases. The CDR3 contains 14 residues. The germline CDR1 and CDR2 sequences are MGHDK and SYGVNS. J gave up 14 bases and V 4 bases, and 13 bases lay outside the gene matches. The CDR3 spells CASSGSDRTGGEFF. Here the CDR3 DNA reads TGTGCCAGCAGTGGATCCGATCGAACGGGGGGGGAGTTCTTC.

The sample holds many counts of this clonotype. The CDR3 nucleotides read TGCTCCACGTTGTATAGTGAGACCCAGTACTTC. Translation gives CSTLYSETQYF. The chain uses TRBV29-1 and TRBJ2-5; no clear D gene. This CDR3 comprises 11 residues. CDR1 SQVTM and CDR2 ANQGSEA come from the germline V gene.

This clonotype has ten or more counts. The V and J genes are TRBV29-1 and TRBJ2-2, with 10 nucleotides matching TRBD2. From germline, CDR1 is SQVTM and CDR2 ANQGSEA. The CDR3 is 14 residues long. V lost 6 bases and J lost 6; bases outside the gene matches: 7. CDR3 nucleotides: TGCAGCGTCAAAAGCGGGAGGGCCTCCGGGGAGCTGTTTTTT. Its protein is CSVKSGRASGELFF.